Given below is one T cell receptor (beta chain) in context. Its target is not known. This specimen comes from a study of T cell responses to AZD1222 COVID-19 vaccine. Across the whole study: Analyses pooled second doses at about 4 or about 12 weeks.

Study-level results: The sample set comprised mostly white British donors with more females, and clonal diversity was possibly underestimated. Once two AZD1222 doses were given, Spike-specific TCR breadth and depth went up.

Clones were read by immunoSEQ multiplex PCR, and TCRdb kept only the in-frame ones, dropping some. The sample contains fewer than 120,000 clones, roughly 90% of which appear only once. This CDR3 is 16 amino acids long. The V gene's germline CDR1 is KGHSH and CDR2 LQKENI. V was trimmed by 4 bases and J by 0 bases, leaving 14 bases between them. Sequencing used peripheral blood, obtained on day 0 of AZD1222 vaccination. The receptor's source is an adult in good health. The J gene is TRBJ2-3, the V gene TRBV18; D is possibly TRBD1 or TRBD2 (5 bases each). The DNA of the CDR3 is TGTGCCAGCTCACAAAAGGGACCGACTAGCACAGATACGCAGTATTTT. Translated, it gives CASSQKGPTSTDTQYF.